This paragraph covers one T cell receptor beta chain sequence. J gave up 5 bases and V 0 bases, and 6 bases lay outside the gene matches. Germline assignment: CDR1 MNHNY and CDR2 SVGAGI (reference sequence). The CDR3 has 15 residues. Generated by immunoSEQ multiplex PCR, the TCRdb table keeps only in-frame clones and is missing some. The sample holds about 250,000 clones; under 85% are singletons and the top ten take roughly 0.87%. These data belong to a study of blood T cell repertoires in COVID-19. Study-level information: The United States, Italy and Spain supplied acute and convalescent COVID-19 samples.

This chain uses TRBV6-6 with TRBJ1-2; 7 nucleotides agree with TRBD1. Sequencing was carried out using peripheral blood. The TCR comes from a human donor with COVID-19, enrolled during active disease. The donor label of this sample is uncertain. CDR3 protein: CASSYSRDSVYGYTF. The CDR3 bases are TGTGCCAGCAGTTACTCTCGGGACAGCGTATATGGCTACACCTTC.